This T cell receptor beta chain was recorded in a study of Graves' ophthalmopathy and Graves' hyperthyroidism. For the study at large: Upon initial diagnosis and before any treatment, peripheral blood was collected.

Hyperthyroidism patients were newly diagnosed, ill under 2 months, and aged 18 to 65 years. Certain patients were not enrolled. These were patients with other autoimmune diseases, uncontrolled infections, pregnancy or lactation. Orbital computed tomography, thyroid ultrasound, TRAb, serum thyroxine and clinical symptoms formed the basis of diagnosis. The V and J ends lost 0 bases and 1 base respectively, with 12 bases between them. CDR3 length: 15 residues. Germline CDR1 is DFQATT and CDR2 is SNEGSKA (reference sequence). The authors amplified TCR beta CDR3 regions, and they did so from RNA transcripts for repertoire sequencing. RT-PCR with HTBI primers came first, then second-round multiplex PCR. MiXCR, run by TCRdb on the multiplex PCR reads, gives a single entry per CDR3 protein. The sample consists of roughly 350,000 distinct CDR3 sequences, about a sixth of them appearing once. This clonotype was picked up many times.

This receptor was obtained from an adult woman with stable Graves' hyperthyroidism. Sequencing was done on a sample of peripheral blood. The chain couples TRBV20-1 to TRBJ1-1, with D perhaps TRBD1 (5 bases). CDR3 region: CSARDGGRENTEAFF. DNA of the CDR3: TGCAGTGCTAGAGATGGGGGACGAGAGAACACTGAAGCTTTCTTT.